This passage covers 10 T cell receptor beta chains from one sample sequenced in a study of blood T cells in healthy people across ages. Alongside a J-beta primer mix, a sample-barcoded 5' primer served in a second PCR lasting about 6 to 12 cycles. TCRdb independently ran MiXCR on the 5' RACE reads; one entry per CDR3 protein. The table has about 500,000 distinct CDR3 sequences, around 24% seen once. In addition, the sample was reused for a study of T cells of mothers and their children.

Sequenced sample: blood. These receptors all stem from a boy aged 5-17 years in good health.

V and J are TRBV7-3 and TRBJ2-5; 7 bases are shared with TRBD2. The DNA matches TRBJ2-1 better at its end, which makes the J call doubtful. The germline gives CDR1 SGHTA, CDR2 FQGTGA. The CDR3 runs to 15 residues. The CDR3 bases are TGTGCCAGCACCTCAGGAGGCGAGCGGGGCAATGAGCAGTTCTTC. Translation: CASTSGGERGNEQFF.

The CDR3 coding sequence is TGTGCCAGCAGCCGGGGGGGTCTTAATAATTCACCCCTCCACTTT. Protein product: CASSRGGLNNSPLHF. The J gene is TRBJ1-6, the V gene TRBV28; a weak D match, TRBD1 (5 bases). Germline V gene data show CDR1 as MDHEN and CDR2 as SYDVKM. Trimming pared 6 bases from V and 5 bases from J, leaving 14 bases between. The CDR3 totals 15 residues.

This clonotype was found a few times. The V gene is TRBV7-2, the J gene TRBJ2-5, with D tentatively TRBD1 or TRBD2 (6 bases each). The V gene lost 6 bases and the J gene lost 5 bases, with 19 bases spanning the gap. CDR1 is SGHTA and CDR2 is FQGNSA in the germline V gene. The CDR3 contains 15 residues. The CDR3: CASSSRTGAWETQYF. The CDR3 DNA follows: TGTGCCAGCAGTTCACGGACGGGGGCTTGGGAGACCCAGTACTTC.

The chain recombines TRBV7-2 with TRBJ2-7; D possibly corresponds to TRBD2 (6 bases). The CDR3 is made up of 16 amino acids. The V end was cut by 1 base, the J end by 0 bases, with 13 bases between. Per the germline V gene, CDR1 is SGHTA and CDR2 is FQGNSA. CDR3 sequence (DNA): TGTGCCAGCAGCTTAGGAAGCGGGCGGAGCTCCTACGAGCAGTACTTC. Translation: CASSLGSGRSSYEQYF. Variable domain in full (rest from reference TRBV7-2 and TRBJ2-7): GAGVSQSPSNKVTEKGKDVELRCDPISGHTALYWYRQSLGQGLEFLIYFQGNSAPDKSGLPSDRFSAERTGGSVSTLTIQRTQQEDSAVYLCASSLGSGRSSYEQYFGPGTRLTVT.

The V gene is TRBV4-1, the J gene TRBJ2-5; D gene unclear. The J call may be incorrect, as the DNA end agrees better with TRBJ2-1. Germline V lookup: CDR1 MGHRA, CDR2 YSYEKL. CDR3 length: 12 amino acids. CDR3 coding DNA: TGCGCCAGCAGCTCACCACCCAATGAGCAGTTCTTC. Encoded protein: CASSSPPNEQFF.

V usage is TRBV12-3 or TRBV12-4 and J usage is TRBJ1-2; no clear D. V was trimmed by 0 bases and J by 4 bases, leaving 6 bases between them. The CDR3 has 13 residues. The CDR3, as DNA: TGTGCCAGCAGTTTAGCACGGGTCTATGGCTACACCTTC. This translates into CASSLARVYGYTF.

This clonotype was seen only a few times. The gene calls are TRBV4-1 and TRBJ2-5; TRBD2 agrees at 10 bases. The V and J ends lost 1 base and 1 base, in that order; junction bases with no gene match: 12. CDR1 and CDR2 from the germline V gene are MGHRA and YSYEKL. The CDR3 covers 19 residues. The CDR3 sequence is CASSQVMVGSGGAQETQYF. The CDR3 DNA reads as TGCGCCAGCAGCCAAGTTATGGTGGGCAGCGGGGGGGCCCAAGAGACCCAGTACTTC.

The rearrangement joins TRBV25-1 to TRBJ2-7, with a possible D match to TRBD1 (6 bases). The CDR3 covers 13 residues. Germline lookup yields CDR1 MGHDK and CDR2 SYGVNS. V gave up 6 bases and J gave up 4 bases, with 13 bases separating them. The chain's CDR3 is CASRLGHQYEQYF. The CDR3 DNA reads as TGTGCCAGCAGGTTGGGACACCAGTACGAGCAGTACTTC.

This clonotype was found a few times. The gene calls are TRBV29-1 and TRBJ1-2; no reliable D call. Per germline, CDR1 SQVTM and CDR2 ANQGSEA. The CDR3 loop spans 11 amino acids. Trimming pared 2 bases from V and 8 bases from J, leaving 9 bases between. As DNA, the CDR3 is TGCAGCGTTGAAATAGTCTCGGGCTACACCTTC. Translating gives CSVEIVSGYTF.

This clonotype was observed a handful of times. The CDR3: CASSLFGLSYEQYF. The CDR3 DNA is TGTGCCAGCAGTTTGTTCGGACTCTCCTACGAGCAGTACTTC. V usage is TRBV12-3 or TRBV12-4 and J usage is TRBJ2-7; weak D call: TRBD2 (5 bases). The CDR3 sequence is 14 residues long. Trimming left V 3 bases short and J 0 bases short, with 9 bases between.